Listed here is a single TCR beta chain. The antigen it binds to is not known. Base quality data are lacking; no much larger clone is found one base away. These data belong to a study of shared clonotypes between healthy human individuals (dated by TCRdb to the early 2020s). Study-level background: Two women and three men aged 18 to 49 years were included in the cohort. For each donor, CD4 naive and CD4 memory were each given three plates, CD8 naive was given two plates, and CD8 memory was given one plate. To estimate repertoire size and how much clonotypes are shared between individuals, the study performed deep sequencing of blood TCR repertoires from 4 to 6 healthy adults. Libraries were prepared and TCR repertoires were sequenced by different laboratories using diverse techniques, in order to increase sequencing depth and limit assay-specific biases. Between about 0.85 and 8.9 billion PBMCs per donor were obtained by leukapheresis. Study-level results and caveats: Rarefaction of sorted-subset datasets indicated incomplete sequencing despite the large sequencing depth. Sampling was restricted to blood, and TCR repertoires in tissues likely differ from the TCR repertoires found in blood. Pairwise subsampling led to the expectation that sequencing depth would affect the degree of clonotype sharing among donors. Estimated clonotype richness was generally larger for naive than for memory subsets. Clonotypes shared by all four sorted-subset donors showed higher generation probabilities than non-shared clonotypes. Sharing across a few donors was observed for 5% to 6.5% of naive CD4, less than 4% of naive CD8, 2% to 2.5% of memory CD4, and approximately 0.41% of memory CD8 clonotypes. Because the study included only a small number of donors, the genetic and exposure-history diversity represented was limited.

Using the deep immunoSEQ assay, multiplex PCR amplified TCR CDR3 regions from genomic DNA. Genomic DNA extracted from each cell subset was distributed evenly over all wells of several immunoSEQ 96-well plates, and each plate served as one replicate. For sorted subsets, each replicate PCR was loaded with 200 ng genomic DNA, equivalent to about 30,000 T cell genomes. Purified libraries were measured with a Qubit 3.0 fluorometer, size-checked on a Bioanalyzer 2100, and measured again with the KAPA Library Quantification kit. Each immunoSEQ 96-well plate was sequenced on its own single-read 150-cycle Illumina NextSeq 550 flow cell. The authors processed their data as follows. Because the immunoSEQ output held only junctional sequences and lacked quality scores, the filtering could not match the filtering applied to full-length reads. Sequences were annotated with PyIR, a Python wrapper for IgBLAST v1.9, using IMGT germline references to assign V/J genes and CDR3. Reads with weak V/J assignments (E-value above 1e-6), missing CDR3, stop codons, out-of-frame junctions, or ambiguous translated residues were removed. V3J clonotypes were defined as sequences sharing the same inferred V gene, J gene, and CDR3 amino acid sequence. Percentage overlap between repertoires was calculated by dividing the number of shared unique clonotypes by the size of the smaller repertoire. Three approaches were used to assess repertoire richness: RTK rarefaction, the Chao1 estimator, and Recon v2.1 estimates of unobserved clonotypes. For all TCRbeta clonotypes obtained by the gDNA method from a few donors, generation probabilities were computed with OLGA. Entries here come from immuneACCESS through TCRdb and include only in-frame sequences with V and J called. Some clones fail to appear in such tables; in the studies checked, an unresolved V gene covers under half of the shortfall, and the cause of the remainder is unknown. The V and J calls and clone size come from that table; D and trimming were worked out from the DNA. This sample lists hundreds of thousands of clones; around 87% were detected once. In total, the top ten clones hold roughly 16% of the sample.

The CDR3 contains 13 residues, cysteine and phenylalanine counted. The sequence is cut down to CDR3 DNA, 39 bases in frame from base 1. Trimmed from V: 7 bases; trimmed from J: 3 bases; junction bases lacking a gene match: 5. Per the germline V gene, SGHDT is the CDR1 and YYEEEE is the CDR2. Healthy HIV-negative adults with no recently reported acute infections or vaccinations were included as donors. Only Caucasian adults living in Nashville, Tennessee, USA were represented among the donors. CD8 memory samples combined magnetically selected CD45RO+ cells with CCR7-negative CD45RA+ effector memory (TemRA) cells. After blood collection by leukapheresis, PBMCs were isolated using Ficoll-Histopaque density gradient centrifugation and then cryopreserved in the vapor phase of liquid nitrogen. Purity and quantity of every magnetically sorted T cell population were checked by analytical flow cytometry. From each sorted fraction, genomic DNA was isolated and quantified by UV absorbance on a Nanodrop 2000c.

This sequence originates from a man aged 18 to 35 in good health. Recombination linked TRBV5-6 to TRBJ2-5; 8 of the junction bases match TRBD1. The sample taken for sequencing was memory CD8+ T cells sorted from blood. Read against the paper, the sample's cell subset or site label means: CD45RO+ cells pooled with CCR7-negative TemRA cells. CDR3 region: CASAMDREETQYF. In nucleotides, the sequence is TGTGCCAGCGCCATGGACAGGGAAGAGACCCAGTACTTC.